This TCR beta chain was documented in a study of T cell changes during pregnancy in multiple sclerosis. V was clipped by 3 bases and J by 4 bases; unmatched bases: 6. Germline V gene sequence: CDR1 SGHRS, CDR2 YFSETQ. CDR3 length: 14 amino acids. Some clones are missing from TCRdb's copy, which holds only in-frame ones; the method was immunoSEQ multiplex PCR. The sample holds fewer than 95,000 clones; around nine tenths are singletons and the top ten take 1.5% to 2%. This clone was observed once. The chain has TRBV5-1 and TRBJ2-7; TRBD2 matches 8 bases. The sequencing used peripheral blood, collected in the first trimester of pregnancy. The sequence derives from a female donor in good health, enrolled as a control in a pregnancy study. CDR3 coding DNA: TGCGCCAGCAGCTGGAGCGGGAGAGGTTACGAGCAGTACTTC. Its translation is CASSWSGRGYEQYF.